These 22 T cell receptor beta chains were all obtained from the same sample, sequenced in a study of T cells in Graves' hyperthyroidism and ophthalmopathy. Using RNA transcripts as the source, TCR beta CDR3 regions were amplified. HTBI primers were used for first-round RT-PCR of the TCR CDR3. MiXCR was run by TCRdb on the multiplex PCR reads, yielding one entry per CDR3 protein. In the table there are about 400,000 distinct CDR3 sequences, more than 13% of which are singletons. Material for sequencing was blood. Receptors were obtained from a woman aged 30 to 39 with Graves' hyperthyroidism.

With regard to this clonotype: This may stem from a read error, because a much larger clone lies one nucleotide away. V usage is TRBV28 and J usage is TRBJ2-3, with D perhaps TRBD1 (5 bases). The end of the DNA fits TRBJ1-5 better, so the J call may be wrong. The CDR3 has 17 amino acids. Germline lookup yields CDR1 MDHEN and CDR2 SYDVKM. For the CDR3, the DNA is TGTGCCAGCAGAGGGACTAGCGGGAGGGCGGGCACAGATACGCAGCATTTT. Translation gives CASRGTSGRAGTDTQHF.

This clonotype appeared many times. The CDR3, as DNA: TGTGCCAGCAGTCCGTATGGGGGGAAAGGGGCAACTAATGAAAAACTGTTTTTT. The encoded protein is CASSPYGGKGATNEKLFF. The V and J genes are TRBV27 and TRBJ1-4, with a weak D call TRBD1 (5 bases). V was cut by 5 bases and J by 0 bases, with 19 bases left in between. The CDR3 runs to 18 residues. Germline values: CDR1 MNHEY, CDR2 SMNVEV (reference sequence).

This clonotype was seen just once. This rearrangement joins TRBV10-2 to TRBJ2-7; D call uncertain. The CDR3 has 12 residues. Germline-derived CDR1 and CDR2 are WSHSY and SAAADI. The V gene lost 0 bases and the J gene lost 7 bases, with 7 bases spanning the gap. The CDR3 is CASSESLLEQYF. CDR3 DNA: TGCGCCAGCAGTGAGTCACTACTTGAGCAGTACTTC.

The sample holds many counts of this clonotype. The chain has TRBV29-1 and TRBJ1-6; 9 bases match TRBD1. Germline V gene lookup returns CDR1 SQVTM and CDR2 ANQGSEA. The length of the CDR3 is 15 residues. After removal of 3 bases from V and 4 bases from J, the junction contained 4 bases not matched to a gene. The DNA for the CDR3 is TGCAGCGTTGACGGGGACAGGGCGTATAATTCACCCCTCCACTTT. It encodes CSVDGDRAYNSPLHF.

This chain joins TRBV6-1 and TRBJ2-3; the match to TRBD1 covers 9 bases. The CDR3 has 14 amino acids. After removal of 5 bases from V and 4 bases from J, the junction contained 4 bases not matched to a gene. The germline V gene encodes CDR1 MNHNS and CDR2 SASEGT. CDR3: CASSQQGAPDTQYF. The CDR3, as DNA: TGTGCCAGCAGTCAACAGGGGGCCCCAGATACGCAGTATTTT.

The chain has TRBV28 and TRBJ2-5; D is possibly TRBD1 (6 bases). Germline-derived CDR1 and CDR2 are MDHEN and SYDVKM. The V end lost 7 bases, the J end lost 5 bases, and 17 bases lay between the germline ends. This CDR3 comprises 14 residues. The CDR3 nucleotides read TGTGCCAGCAACCCAAGGGGGTGGGGGGAGACCCAGTACTTC. Translation: CASNPRGWGETQYF. Full variable domain (remainder filled in from reference TRBV28 and TRBJ2-5): DVKVTQSSRYLVKRTGEKVFLECVQDMDHENMFWYRQDPGLGLRLIYFSYDVKMKEKGDIPEGYSVSREKKERFSLILESASTNQTSMYLCASNPRGWGETQYFGPGTRLLVL.

This clonotype was seen only a few times. The V gene is TRBV7-2, the J gene TRBJ2-7; no clear D gene. Germline V gene data show CDR1 as SGHTA and CDR2 as FQGNSA. With 2 bases removed from V and 7 bases from J, the gap between germline ends came to 9 bases. The CDR3 covers 12 residues. The DNA for the CDR3 is TGTGCCAGCAGCTTATGGCAAGGGGAGCAGTACTTC. Amino acids: CASSLWQGEQYF.

This clonotype was seen repeatedly, ten times or more. In nucleotides, the CDR3 is TGCGCCAGCAGTGAAGGGGCACGTCTGTACGAGCAGTACTTC. It codes for CASSEGARLYEQYF. The chain employs TRBV10-1 and TRBJ2-7; D might be TRBD1 (5 bases). Germline values: CDR1 WNHNN, CDR2 SYGVQD (reference sequence). V lost 3 bases and J 4 bases, leaving 13 bases between the germline ends. CDR3 length: 14 amino acids.

This clonotype was observed many times. This chain joins TRBV7-3 and TRBJ1-2; D remains unclear. The CDR3 has 16 amino acids. Germline CDR1 reads SGHTA; CDR2 reads FQGTGA. V lost 5 bases, J lost 5 bases, and 21 bases lay in between. The CDR3 DNA sequence: TGTGCCAGCAGCCCTTATGGGCAGCCAGTTCCGTATGGCTACACCTTC. Encoded protein: CASSPYGQPVPYGYTF.

This clonotype was seen at least ten times. The chain has TRBV7-2 and TRBJ2-7; TRBD1 might be the D (6 bases). CDR1 SGHTA and CDR2 FQGNSA come from the germline V gene. Trimming removed 5 bases from V and 2 bases from J, with 16 bases in between. The CDR3 has 15 amino acids. The CDR3 here is CASSDVAEGAYEQYF. The CDR3 DNA reads as TGTGCCAGCAGCGACGTAGCAGAGGGGGCCTACGAGCAGTACTTC.

Ten or more counts support this clonotype. One junction end disagrees with the germline gene, perhaps due to a read error. The rearrangement uses TRBV30 and TRBJ1-1; TRBD1 might be the D (5 bases). The CDR3 has 16 residues. CDR1 and CDR2 from the germline V gene are GTSNPN and SVGIG (reference sequence). The CDR3 is CAWTYPTTLTNTEAFF. CDR3 sequence (DNA): TGTGCATGGACATACCCCACCACACTGACGAACACTGAAGCTTTCTTT.

The table lists this clonotype with a count of one. This sequence may be a read error, since a much larger clone differs from it by one base. This chain joins TRBV11-2 and TRBJ2-7; the D gene is possibly TRBD2 (5 bases). The CDR3 is 14 amino acids. CDR1 and CDR2 from the germline V gene are SGHAT and FQNNGV. The chain's CDR3 is CASSLVSGLYERYF. DNA for the CDR3: TGTGCCAGCAGCTTAGTATCCGGACTCTACGAGCGGTACTTC.

This clonotype was seen a handful of times. This sequence joins TRBV5-1 and TRBJ2-7, with 7 bases fitting TRBD1. Trimming removed 0 bases from V and 3 bases from J; junction bases left unmatched: 3. This CDR3 region has 14 residues. CDR1 SGHRS and CDR2 YFSETQ come from the germline V gene. CDR3 region: CASSLGGQNYEQYF. The DNA for the CDR3 is TGCGCCAGCAGCTTGGGGGGACAGAACTACGAGCAGTACTTC.

This clonotype was counted ten times or more. The V gene is TRBV18, the J gene TRBJ1-1; unclear D gene. CDR3 length equals 15 residues. V was cut by 0 bases and J by 0 bases, with 8 bases left in between. Germline V gene data show CDR1 as KGHSH and CDR2 as LQKENI. In nucleotides, the CDR3 is TGTGCCAGCTCACCACCAAGAGCTTTGAACACTGAAGCTTTCTTT. Translation: CASSPPRALNTEAFF.

The V and J genes are TRBV4-1 and TRBJ2-7; D might be TRBD1 (6 bases). Between the trimmed V and J ends, which lost 4 bases and 7 bases, there was a span of 20 bases. This CDR3 is 15 amino acids long. Germline V lookup: CDR1 MGHRA, CDR2 YSYEKL. This CDR3 is CASSPEAMGAPEQYF. CDR3 nucleotide sequence: TGCGCCAGCAGCCCAGAGGCTATGGGGGCGCCGGAGCAGTACTTC.

The V gene is TRBV28, the J gene TRBJ1-5, with 8 bases that match TRBD1. Germline V gene data show CDR1 as MDHEN and CDR2 as SYDVKM. This CDR3 is 15 amino acids long. V lost 5 bases to trimming and J lost 6 bases; unmatched junction nucleotides: 9. CDR3 residues: CASSPDRGGRQPQHF. The CDR3 nucleotides read TGTGCCAGCAGTCCCGACAGGGGCGGACGTCAGCCCCAGCATTTT. Based on the CDR3 plus reference TRBV28 and TRBJ1-5, the full variable domain is DVKVTQSSRYLVKRTGEKVFLECVQDMDHENMFWYRQDPGLGLRLIYFSYDVKMKEKGDIPEGYSVSREKKERFSLILESASTNQTSMYLCASSPDRGGRQPQHFGDGTRLSIL.

This chain joins TRBV28 and TRBJ2-1; 15 bases agree with TRBD2. Germline values: CDR1 MDHEN, CDR2 SYDVKM. CDR3 length equals 16 residues. The junction had 3 bases not matched to a gene; V was cut back by 1 base and J by 8 bases. Here the CDR3 DNA reads TGTGCCAGCAGTTTATCGGGACTAGCGGGAGGTGATGAGCAGTTCTTC. Translated: CASSLSGLAGGDEQFF.

In this sample, this clonotype turned up many times. J is TRBJ2-1 and V is TRBV3-1; possible D gene TRBD2, 6 bases. The CDR3 loop spans 18 amino acids. The germline CDR1 and CDR2 sequences are LGHDT and YNNKEL (reference sequence). Trimming removed 4 bases from V and 0 bases from J, with 19 bases in between. CDR3 DNA: TGTGCCAGCAGCCGGAACCTGGGACTCCAGAGCTCCTACAATGAGCAGTTCTTC. It codes for CASSRNLGLQSSYNEQFF.

A few counts support this clonotype. The gene calls are TRBV20-1 and TRBJ2-1, with TRBD2 as a possible D gene (6 bases). Germline CDR1 reads DFQATT; CDR2 reads SNEGSKA (reference sequence). The CDR3 is made up of 16 amino acids. Trimming took 3 bases from V and 0 from J, leaving 15 bases between them. The CDR3 coding sequence is TGCAGTGCTAGGACTAGACCGTCCTCCTCCTACAATGAGCAGTTCTTC. Amino acid sequence: CSARTRPSSSYNEQFF.

The J gene is TRBJ1-2, the V gene TRBV3-1; D might be TRBD1 (6 bases). With 0 bases removed from V and 8 bases from J, the gap between germline ends came to 22 bases. The CDR3 length is 17 residues. Germline V gene lookup returns CDR1 LGHDT and CDR2 YNNKEL (reference sequence). The CDR3 loop is CASSQDTGRVRVGGYTF. The CDR3 DNA reads TGTGCCAGCAGCCAAGATACAGGGAGGGTTCGCGTAGGCGGCTACACCTTC. Supplemented by reference TRBV3-1 and TRBJ1-2, the full variable domain reads DTAVSQTPKYLVTQMGNDKSIKCEQNLGHDTMYWYKQDSKKFLKIMFSYNNKELIINETVPNRFSPKSPDKAHLNLHINSLELGDSAVYFCASSQDTGRVRVGGYTFGSGTRLTVV.

This clonotype was observed at least ten times. V and J are TRBV11-2 and TRBJ2-3, with D possibly matching TRBD1 (6 bases). Trimming cost V 1 base and J 2 bases, with 10 bases left between them. The CDR3 contains 15 residues. The germline CDR1 and CDR2 sequences are SGHAT and FQNNGV. CDR3 bases: TGTGCCAGCAGCTTAGGGGGGCCAACCACAGATACGCAGTATTTT. It codes for CASSLGGPTTDTQYF.

The J gene is TRBJ2-5, the V gene TRBV3-1; 10 positions agree with TRBD2. There are 16 residues in the CDR3. V dropped 3 bases and J dropped 4; count of bases not matched to a gene: 8. Germline values: CDR1 LGHDT, CDR2 YNNKEL (reference sequence). Here the CDR3 DNA reads TGTGCCAGCAGCCAGGCTTCCGGGACTAGCGCAGAGACCCAGTACTTC. It is translated as CASSQASGTSAETQYF.